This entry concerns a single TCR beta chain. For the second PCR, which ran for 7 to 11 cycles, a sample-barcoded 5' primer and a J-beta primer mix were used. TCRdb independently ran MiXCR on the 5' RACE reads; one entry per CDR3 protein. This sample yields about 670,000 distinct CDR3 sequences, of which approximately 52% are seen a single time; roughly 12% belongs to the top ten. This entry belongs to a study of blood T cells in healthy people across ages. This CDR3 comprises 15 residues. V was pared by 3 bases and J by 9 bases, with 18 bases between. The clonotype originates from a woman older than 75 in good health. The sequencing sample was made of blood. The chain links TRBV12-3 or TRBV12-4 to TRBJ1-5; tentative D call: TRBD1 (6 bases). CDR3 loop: CASSLARGRSLPQHF. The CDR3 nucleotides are TGTGCCAGCAGTTTGGCCAGGGGCCGTTCCCTGCCCCAGCATTTT.